This TCR beta chain was recorded in a study of blood T cell repertoires in COVID-19. As for the study in general: Specimens from acute and convalescent COVID-19 originated in the United States, Italy and Spain. Sources were T cells, B-cell-depleted T cells, or PBMCs; the material itself was cDNA or gDNA.

CDR1 and CDR2 (germline): MNHEY, SMNVEV (reference sequence). CDR3 size: 14 residues. Trimming shortened V by 3 bases and J by 4 bases, and 9 bases separated the two germline ends. Authors' analysis steps: Reference gene primers were amplified, and this amplification served to estimate nucleated cell counts. The table came from immunoSEQ multiplex PCR; TCRdb's copy has only in-frame clones and leaves some out. V and J calls and clone size are as listed in that table; D and trimming were resolved from the DNA. The sample holds 200,000 or so clones, approximately 81% seen once. This rearrangement joins TRBV27 to TRBJ1-4; TRBD1 is a possible D gene (6 bases). The source is a man aged 45-60 years who had recovered from COVID-19. The specimen was peripheral blood. CDR3 in DNA: TGTGCCAGCAGTTTTGCAGGGGATAATGAAAAACTGTTTTTT. As protein: CASSFAGDNEKLFF.